This T cell receptor (beta chain) was captured by sequencing in a study of OX40 agonist ivuxolimab in advanced cancers. Study context: With a range of roughly 23 to 79, age averaged approximately 64 years, and roughly 80% were male.

For this clone: This sample includes further DNA sequences coding for the same CDR3.

Assay: immunoSEQ multiplex PCR; the TCRdb copy retains only in-frame clones and omits some. The table records tens of thousands of clones, about 90% of them present only once. At baseline, cycle 4 day 1, and cycle 7 day 1, blood was sampled. The TCR sequence derives from an adult with an advanced solid tumor such as melanoma, head and neck, liver or kidney cancer. The sample was CD4+ or CD8+ T cells sorted from blood, taken in a trial of the OX40 agonist ivuxolimab.

The CDR3 region is CASSLGGSSYNEQFF. CDR3 coding DNA: TGCGCCAGCAGCTTGGGAGGGAGCTCCTACAATGAGCAGTTCTTC. The V call is TRBV5-1, the J call TRBJ2-1; D might be TRBD2 (5 bases). In germline, CDR1 is SGHRS, CDR2 YFSETQ. The CDR3 extends over 15 amino acids. Trimming cost V 0 bases and J 0 bases, with 7 bases left between them. Using reference TRBV5-1 and TRBJ2-1 for the parts outside the CDR3, the full variable domain is KAGVTQTPRYLIKTRGQQVTLSCSPISGHRSVSWYQQTPGQGLQFLFEYFSETQRNKGNFPGRFSGRQFSNSRSEMNVSTLELGDSALYLCASSLGGSSYNEQFFGPGTRLTVL.